These 32 T cell receptor beta chains came from one sample sequenced in a study of blood T cell repertoires in COVID-19. The data were produced by immunoSEQ multiplex PCR, yet TCRdb's version contains in-frame clones alone and is incomplete. The sample records around 300,000 clones, roughly nine tenths being singletons. The sample comprised PBMCs or T cells enriched from blood (not recorded which). These receptors all come from a woman younger than 35 who had recovered from COVID-19.

J is TRBJ1-1 and V is TRBV10-3; D is unresolved. Trimming stripped 7 bases from V and 1 base from J, with 10 bases between. The germline CDR1 and CDR2 sequences are ENHRY and SYGVKD. This CDR3 has 13 residues. As DNA, the CDR3 is TGTGCCATCACTACCACAGCGAACACTGAAGCTTTCTTT. Translation: CAITTTANTEAFF.

This chain links TRBV2 with TRBJ2-7; 7 bases line up with TRBD1. V was clipped by 6 bases and J by 6 bases; unmatched bases: 8. CDR3 length: 13 residues. Germline CDR1 SNHLY, CDR2 FYNNEI. The CDR3 bases are TGTGCCAGCAGGGAGACGACAGGGCCCGAGCAGTACTTC. Translation gives CASRETTGPEQYF.

Written as DNA, the CDR3 is TGTGCCAGCAGCCGAACTGGTCCCGGGGAGCTGTTTTTT. It specifies CASSRTGPGELFF. The gene calls are TRBV14 and TRBJ2-2, with unresolved D. The germline CDR1 and CDR2 sequences are SGHDN and FVKESK. The length of the CDR3 is 13 residues. V shed 4 bases and J shed 6 bases, with 9 bases lying between them. Together with reference TRBV14 and TRBJ2-2, the CDR3 gives the full variable domain: EAGVTQFPSHSVIEKGQTVTLRCDPISGHDNLYWYRRVMGKEIKFLLHFVKESKQDESGMPNNRFLAERTGGTYSTLKVQPAELEDSGVYFCASSRTGPGELFFGEGSRLTVL.

The J gene is TRBJ1-5, the V gene TRBV7-9; 11 bases fit TRBD1. There are 16 residues in the CDR3. Germline V gives CDR1 SEHNR, CDR2 FQNEAQ (reference sequence). V trimming: 4 bases; J trimming: 1 base; junction bases outside the gene matches: 3. The CDR3 region is CASSWGQGDSNQPQHF. The CDR3 DNA is TGTGCCAGCAGCTGGGGACAGGGGGACAGCAATCAGCCCCAGCATTTT.

J is TRBJ2-5 and V is TRBV10-3; 12 positions agree with TRBD2. This CDR3 is built from 17 residues. The junction had 8 bases not matched to a gene; V was cut back by 2 bases and J by 4 bases. CDR1 ENHRY and CDR2 SYGVKD come from the germline V gene. The CDR3 loop reads CAISEGLAGGPRETQYF. The CDR3 DNA reads TGTGCCATCAGTGAGGGTCTAGCGGGGGGGCCTCGAGAGACCCAGTACTTC.

The chain employs TRBV29-1 and TRBJ1-1; no firm D call. Per germline, CDR1 SQVTM and CDR2 ANQGSEA. V lost 6 bases and J 5 bases, leaving 13 bases between the germline ends. The CDR3 runs to 12 residues. CDR3: CSVGFGVTEAFF. Here the CDR3 DNA reads TGCAGCGTCGGGTTCGGGGTTACTGAAGCTTTCTTT. Full variable domain (missing parts from reference TRBV29-1 and TRBJ1-1): SAVISQKPSRDICQRGTSLTIQCQVDSQVTMMFWYRQQPGQSLTLIATANQGSEATYESGFVIDKFPISRPNLTFSTLTVSNMSPEDSSIYLCSVGFGVTEAFFGQGTRLTVV.

The chain uses TRBV2 and TRBJ2-3; TRBD2 agrees at 8 bases. CDR1 is SNHLY, CDR2 FYNNEI, per germline. V shed 4 bases and J 4 bases; nucleotides not matched to a gene: 4. CDR3 length: 14 residues. CDR3 region: CASSVAGGPDTQYF. CDR3 in DNA: TGTGCCAGCAGTGTCGCGGGGGGCCCAGATACGCAGTATTTT.

This rearrangement joins TRBV11-2 to TRBJ2-7, with D unresolved. The V end was cut by 5 bases, the J end by 6 bases, with 17 bases between. This CDR3 contains 14 residues. Germline-derived CDR1 and CDR2 are SGHAT and FQNNGV. The CDR3 loop is CASSQTDPRSEQYF. CDR3 DNA: TGTGCCAGCAGCCAGACGGATCCCAGGTCCGAGCAGTACTTC.

The CDR3 bases are TGTGCCAGCAGTTTATCTGCGGACAGCTATGGCTACACCTTC. This translates into CASSLSADSYGYTF. The chain couples TRBV27 to TRBJ1-2; D is perhaps TRBD1 (6 bases). Germline lookup yields CDR1 MNHEY and CDR2 SMNVEV (reference sequence). The V end was cut by 0 bases, the J end by 4 bases, with 9 bases between. This CDR3 has 14 residues.

This chain connects TRBV3-1 (or the pseudogene TRBV3-2) to TRBJ2-7; D perhaps matches TRBD2 (5 bases). The germline V gene encodes CDR1 LGHDT and CDR2 YNNKEL (reference sequence). Trimming cost V 4 bases and J 2 bases, with 15 bases left between them. The CDR3 consists of 15 residues. In DNA form, the CDR3 reads TGTGCCAGCAGCCCCCGGAGGCAGGCCGCCTACGAGCAGTACTTC. It yields the protein CASSPRRQAAYEQYF.

The V and J genes are TRBV15 and TRBJ1-2, with D hard to call. Germline V gene data show CDR1 as LNHNV and CDR2 as YYDKDF (reference sequence). The CDR3 sequence is 13 residues long. The V end was cut by 0 bases, the J end by 8 bases, with 10 bases between. Here the CDR3 reads CATSRERTGGYTF. DNA of the CDR3: TGTGCCACCAGCAGAGAACGGACGGGGGGCTACACCTTC.

The chain joins TRBV9 to TRBJ2-3, with D unclear. Germline V gene lookup returns CDR1 SGDLS and CDR2 YYNGEE. There are 13 residues in the CDR3. Trimming cost V 0 bases and J 5 bases, with 7 bases left between them. The CDR3 loop reads CASSVELLDTQYF. The CDR3 DNA reads as TGTGCCAGCAGCGTAGAACTATTAGATACGCAGTATTTT.

The chain couples TRBV2 to TRBJ2-3; 7 positions agree with TRBD1. This CDR3 has 13 amino acids. The germline V gene has CDR1 SNHLY and CDR2 FYNNEI. Unmatched junction bases numbered 3, after V lost 9 bases and J lost 0 bases. The CDR3 region has the DNA TGTGCCAGGGGGACAGTCAGCACAGATACGCAGTATTTT. It yields the protein CARGTVSTDTQYF.

This rearrangement joins TRBV19 to TRBJ2-7; a possible D gene is TRBD1 (8 bases). Germline values: CDR1 LNHDA, CDR2 SQIVND (reference sequence). V was cut by 6 bases and J by 6 bases, with 18 bases left in between. This CDR3 has 14 amino acids. The CDR3 coding sequence is TGTGCCAGTAGCCTGGGGGGGACAGGCAGCGAGCAGTACTTC. The encoded protein is CASSLGGTGSEQYF.

The chain joins TRBV7-9 to TRBJ2-7; weak D call: TRBD1 (6 bases). CDR1 and CDR2 (germline): SEHNR, FQNEAQ (reference sequence). Trimming took off 5 bases at V and 2 bases at J, with 13 bases between the two ends. The CDR3 is 14 residues long. The CDR3 DNA follows: TGTGCCAGCAGCCCCCTGACAGGACCCTACGAGCAGTACTTC. Its translation is CASSPLTGPYEQYF.

This chain connects TRBV19 to TRBJ1-3; 11 bases are shared with TRBD1. Per the germline V gene, CDR1 is LNHDA and CDR2 is SQIVND (reference sequence). V lost 0 bases to trimming and J lost 1 base; unmatched junction nucleotides: 2. This CDR3 has 17 residues. CDR3 residues: CASSIDGTGGSGNTIYF. CDR3 nucleotides: TGTGCCAGTAGTATAGATGGGACAGGGGGTTCTGGAAACACCATATATTTT.

The chain uses TRBV3-1 (or the pseudogene TRBV3-2) and TRBJ2-3; D possibly corresponds to TRBD2 (6 bases). There are 17 residues in the CDR3. CDR1 and CDR2 (germline): LGHDT, YNNKEL (reference sequence). The V end was cut by 1 base, the J end by 0 bases, with 14 bases between. The CDR3 region has the DNA TGTGCCAGCAGCCAAGGTTTGTCTAGCGCTAGCACAGATACGCAGTATTTT. It codes for CASSQGLSSASTDTQYF.

V and J are TRBV4-2 and TRBJ2-7; 8 bases are a match to TRBD1. Per germline, CDR1 LGHNA and CDR2 YNFKEQ. After removal of 4 bases from V and 1 base from J, the junction contained 6 bases not matched to a gene. The CDR3 sequence is 15 residues long. CDR3 sequence: CASSLGQGESYEQYF. The DNA for the CDR3 is TGTGCCAGCAGCCTTGGACAGGGCGAGTCCTACGAGCAGTACTTC.

A single count supports this clone. This chain joins TRBV24-1 and TRBJ1-1; TRBD1 agrees at 7 bases. Germline trimming cut 5 bases from V and 0 bases from J; bases unmatched to any gene: 11. CDR1 is KGHDR and CDR2 is SFDVKD in the germline V gene. The CDR3 is 17 residues long. The CDR3 region is CATSVLRQGPMNTEAFF. As DNA, the CDR3 is TGTGCCACCAGTGTTCTTCGACAGGGTCCCATGAACACTGAAGCTTTCTTT.

This chain joins TRBV5-8 and TRBJ1-2; unclear D gene. Trimming left V 4 bases short and J 3 bases short, with 7 bases between. Germline CDR1 reads SGHTS; CDR2 reads YDEGEE. This CDR3 contains 12 residues. As DNA, the CDR3 is TGTGCCAGCAGCGCGAATTACTATGGCTACACCTTC. Protein sequence: CASSANYYGYTF.

The chain recombines TRBV10-3 with TRBJ2-2, with 7 bases lining up with TRBD1. Per the germline V gene, CDR1 is ENHRY and CDR2 is SYGVKD. V dropped 9 bases and J dropped 4; count of bases not matched to a gene: 8. The CDR3 contains 14 residues. The CDR3 spells CAITGQTSTGELFF. The CDR3 region has the DNA TGTGCCATTACGGGACAGACGTCCACCGGGGAGCTGTTTTTT.

The genes are TRBV3-1 (or the pseudogene TRBV3-2) and TRBJ1-5, with D hard to call. The germline V gene encodes CDR1 LGHDT and CDR2 YNNKEL (reference sequence). Between the trimmed V and J ends, which lost 1 base and 1 base, there was a span of 5 bases. The CDR3 length is 14 residues. The DNA for the CDR3 is TGTGCCAGCAGCCAAGCACAGAGCAATCAGCCCCAGCATTTT. As protein: CASSQAQSNQPQHF.

The chain is built from TRBV4-1 and TRBJ2-3; 8 nucleotides line up with TRBD2. There are 13 residues in the CDR3. Germline V gives CDR1 MGHRA, CDR2 YSYEKL. The trim removed 5 bases at V and 6 bases at J, leaving 4 bases unmatched. The CDR3 DNA reads as TGCGCCAGCAGCACTCCGGGGGGGGATACGCAGTATTTT. Its protein product is CASSTPGGDTQYF.

The chain carries TRBV10-3 and TRBJ2-1; D uncertain. V was cut by 2 bases and J by 10 bases, with 6 bases left in between. From germline, CDR1 is ENHRY and CDR2 SYGVKD. The CDR3 sequence is 11 residues long. CDR3 sequence (DNA): TGTGCCATCAGTGAGGCGTGGGAGCAGTTCTTC. Its translation is CAISEAWEQFF.

V and J are TRBV6-6 and TRBJ1-1; D is perhaps TRBD1 (5 bases). The V end lost 4 bases, the J end lost 5 bases, and 20 bases lay between the germline ends. CDR3 length: 16 amino acids. The germline V gene encodes CDR1 MNHNY and CDR2 SVGAGI (reference sequence). DNA for the CDR3: TGTGCCAGCAGTTCCCAACGGGGGGGAACGGGGACTGAAGCTTTCTTT. Its translation: CASSSQRGGTGTEAFF.

CDR3 sequence: CASSESPGRGYTF. In nucleotides, the CDR3 is TGTGCCAGCAGTGAATCACCTGGGCGAGGCTACACCTTC. The gene calls are TRBV6-1 and TRBJ1-2; no clear D gene. The CDR3 is made up of 13 amino acids. Trimming took off 2 bases at V and 8 bases at J, with 12 bases between the two ends. CDR1 is MNHNS, CDR2 SASEGT, per germline.

The J gene is TRBJ1-5, the V gene TRBV28; 7 bases fit TRBD1. The CDR3 has 16 amino acids. With V trimmed by 5 bases and J by 2 bases, 9 bases remained unmatched. In germline, CDR1 is MDHEN, CDR2 SYDVKM. This chain's CDR3 is CASSLRTGSGNQPQHF. CDR3 DNA: TGTGCCAGCAGTCTCAGGACAGGCTCGGGCAATCAGCCCCAGCATTTT. The whole variable domain, filled in from reference TRBV28 and TRBJ1-5, reads DVKVTQSSRYLVKRTGEKVFLECVQDMDHENMFWYRQDPGLGLRLIYFSYDVKMKEKGDIPEGYSVSREKKERFSLILESASTNQTSMYLCASSLRTGSGNQPQHFGDGTRLSIL.

This sequence joins TRBV7-6 and TRBJ1-2, with D uncertain. Germline V gene data show CDR1 as SGHVS and CDR2 as FNYEAQ. V was cut by 5 bases and J by 0 bases, with 10 bases left in between. This CDR3 contains 14 residues. The CDR3: CASSPTPTNYGYTF. The CDR3 DNA follows: TGTGCCAGCAGCCCGACACCTACTAACTATGGCTACACCTTC.

This sequence joins TRBV2 and TRBJ1-6; 10 positions agree with TRBD1. The CDR3 spans 12 residues. Germline V gene lookup returns CDR1 SNHLY and CDR2 FYNNEI. J lost 10 bases, V lost 8 bases, and 2 bases had no gene match. CDR3 amino acids: CASATGGSPLHF. The CDR3, as DNA: TGTGCCAGCGCGACAGGGGGCTCACCCCTCCACTTT.

The rearrangement uses TRBV7-9 and TRBJ2-2; D is perhaps TRBD2 (6 bases). The V gene's germline CDR1 is SEHNR and CDR2 FQNEAQ (reference sequence). The CDR3 spans 15 residues. The germline V and J ends were trimmed by 1 base and 2 bases, with 8 bases remaining between them. The CDR3 DNA reads as TGTGCCAGCAGCTTAGGGGGGGACAACACCGGGGAGCTGTTTTTT. Amino acids: CASSLGGDNTGELFF.

This sequence joins TRBV7-3 and TRBJ2-3, with a possible D match to TRBD2 (7 bases). The CDR3 loop spans 15 amino acids. The germline V gene encodes CDR1 SGHTA and CDR2 FQGTGA. The V gene lost 1 base and the J gene lost 3 bases, with 11 bases spanning the gap. This chain's CDR3 is CASSLRGGRTDTQYF. CDR3 nucleotide sequence: TGTGCCAGCAGCTTAAGGGGGGGCCGTACAGATACGCAGTATTTT.

This chain joins TRBV27 and TRBJ1-1; D remains unclear. The germline gives CDR1 MNHEY, CDR2 SMNVEV (reference sequence). V was trimmed by 6 bases and J by 6 bases, leaving 20 bases between them. The CDR3 is 15 amino acids. The CDR3 DNA reads TGTGCCAGCAGCTCTCCCCCCTCAGGCGTCGCTGAAGCTTTCTTT. Translating gives CASSSPPSGVAEAFF.